The rows below give T cell receptor beta chains drawn from one sample of a study of blood T cells in healthy people across ages. TCRdb called the 5' RACE reads again in MiXCR, with one record for every CDR3 protein. The repertoire holds about 1.6 million distinct CDR3 sequences, with about 32% as singletons. The sequenced sample consisted of blood. The origin of the receptors is a woman under 40 in good health. Each CDR3 is given with its conserved first and last residue. The order of the fields is J gene, D gene, V gene, CDR3 length, clone size, CDR3 protein, CDR3 DNA. The D gene is left open where the match is weak. Where a row states a size, it is once, few, many or the class of an expanded clone; other rows omit it.

TRBJ2-5,-,TRBV20-1,14,-,CSATGQMYQETQYF,TGCAGTGCTACCGGACAGATGTACCAAGAGACCCAGTACTTC
TRBJ2-5,-,TRBV7-6,14,-,CASSLVAYQETQYF,TGTGCCAGCAGCTTAGTAGCGTACCAAGAGACCCAGTACTTC
TRBJ2-5,-,TRBV12-2,16,few,CASRFGIAGPVSPQYF,TGTGCAAGTCGCTTTGGAATCGCGGGCCCAGTTTCTCCCCAGTACTTC
TRBJ1-4,TRBD1,TRBV15,18,few,CATSRQRGQGGLDEKLFF,TGTGCCACCAGCAGACAAAGAGGACAGGGTGGCCTAGATGAAAAACTGTTTTTT
TRBJ2-7,TRBD2,TRBV6-2/TRBV6-3,16,few,CASSGTSGINLYEQYF,TGTGCCAGCTCCGGGACTAGCGGGATCAATCTCTACGAGCAGTACTTC
TRBJ2-7,-,TRBV7-9,16,few,CASSPQGRLPSYEQYF,TGTGCCAGCAGCCCCCAGGGGCGGCTTCCCTCCTACGAGCAGTACTTC
TRBJ2-1,TRBD2,TRBV20-1,13,few,CSAISGENNEQFF,TGCAGTGCTATTAGCGGGGAGAACAATGAGCAGTTCTTC
TRBJ1-2,-,TRBV2,12,few,CASPDRNYGYTF,TGTGCCAGCCCAGACCGGAACTATGGCTACACCTTC
TRBJ2-1,-,TRBV12-3/TRBV12-4,12,many,CASSFSGGEQFF,TGTGCCAGCAGTTTTAGTGGCGGGGAGCAGTTCTTC
TRBJ1-1,-,TRBV7-3,13,-,CASSKQANTEAFF,TGTGCCAGCAGCAAACAGGCGAACACTGAAGCTTTCTTT
TRBJ2-4,-,TRBV2,15,few,CASINGIRGGNIQYF,TGTGCCAGCATAAACGGAATTCGTGGGGGAAACATTCAGTACTTC
TRBJ2-3,-,TRBV6-1,15,few,CASIRAEIHTDTQYF,TGTGCCAGCATAAGAGCGGAAATACACACAGATACGCAGTATTTT
TRBJ1-1,-,TRBV7-9,14,-,CASSAPVVSTEAFF,TGTGCCAGCAGCGCCCCGGTGGTTAGCACTGAAGCTTTCTTT
TRBJ2-3,TRBD1,TRBV11-2,15,-,CASRKTGDGGDTQYF,TGTGCCAGCCGGAAGACAGGGGATGGGGGAGATACGCAGTATTTT
TRBJ2-1,TRBD2,TRBV20-1,13,-,CSAVAGGQNEQFF,TGCAGTGCCGTAGCGGGAGGACAGAATGAGCAGTTCTTC
TRBJ2-5,TRBD2,TRBV20-1,15,-,CSASFVAGGGETQYF,TGCAGTGCTAGTTTTGTAGCGGGGGGGGGAGAGACCCAGTACTTC
TRBJ2-3,-,TRBV12-3/TRBV12-4,14,few,CASSFGMMKDTQYF,TGTGCCAGCAGTTTTGGGATGATGAAGGATACGCAGTATTTT
TRBJ2-1,-,TRBV18,13,-,CASSPWSGNEQFF,TGTGCCAGCTCACCATGGTCAGGGAATGAGCAGTTCTTC
TRBJ2-1,TRBD2,TRBV11-2,21,few,CASSKRPGLAGGRSSYNEQFF,TGTGCCAGCAGCAAACGACCGGGACTAGCGGGGGGTCGGAGCTCCTACAATGAGCAGTTCTTC
TRBJ2-1,TRBD1,TRBV18,13,-,CASSADRDNEQFF,TGTGCCAGCTCAGCGGACAGGGACAATGAGCAGTTCTTC
TRBJ2-3,-,TRBV9,15,-,CAGSVDGGYGDTQYF,TGTGCCGGCAGCGTAGACGGCGGGTATGGAGATACGCAGTATTTT
TRBJ2-7,-,TRBV11-2,16,few,CASSPSTDQSSYEQYF,TGTGCCAGCAGCCCTTCGACAGATCAGAGCTCCTACGAGCAGTACTTC
TRBJ2-5,TRBD2,TRBV12-3/TRBV12-4,15,-,CASSSTSGPRETQYF,TGTGCCAGCAGTTCTACTAGCGGGCCACGAGAGACCCAGTACTTC
TRBJ1-5,-,TRBV12-3/TRBV12-4,14,-,CASSRGPINQPQHF,TGTGCCAGCAGTAGGGGACCAATTAATCAGCCCCAGCATTTT
TRBJ2-1,TRBD2,TRBV29-1,15,few,CSVGGGGRTSDEQFF,TGCAGCGTTGGGGGCGGGGGGCGAACTTCGGATGAGCAGTTCTTC
TRBJ2-7,-,TRBV7-8,12,-,CASAAGVGEQYF,TGTGCCAGCGCCGCCGGAGTGGGCGAGCAGTACTTC
TRBJ2-1,-,TRBV15,16,-,CATSRTGTPLYNEQFF,TGTGCCACCAGCAGGACCGGGACTCCTCTTTACAATGAGCAGTTCTTC
TRBJ1-4,-,TRBV6-1,13,-,CASRQSGNEKLFF,TGTGCCAGCAGACAGAGCGGGAATGAAAAACTGTTTTTT
TRBJ2-7,-,TRBV30,11,-,CAWSFRVEQYF,TGTGCCTGGAGTTTTCGCGTGGAGCAGTACTTC
TRBJ1-5,-,TRBV20-1,19,few,CSAREARFVTGNSNQPQHF,TGCAGTGCTAGAGAAGCCCGATTTGTCACAGGGAATAGCAATCAGCCCCAGCATTTT
TRBJ2-7,TRBD2,TRBV24-1,15,-,CATSERGARSYEQYF,TGTGCCACCAGTGAGCGGGGGGCGAGATCCTACGAGCAGTACTTC
TRBJ2-5,-,TRBV5-1,16,few,CASGLFTGKPQETQYF,TGCGCCAGCGGCTTGTTTACGGGGAAGCCCCAAGAGACCCAGTACTTC
TRBJ2-3,-,TRBV9,14,few,CASPRKARTDTQYF,TGTGCCAGCCCCAGAAAGGCCAGGACAGATACGCAGTATTTT
TRBJ1-2,-,TRBV29-1,12,few,CSAERSYYGYTF,TGCAGCGCCGAACGATCCTACTATGGCTACACCTTC
TRBJ2-3,-,TRBV27,13,few,CASSFGSEDTQYF,TGTGCCAGCAGTTTCGGGAGTGAGGATACGCAGTATTTT
TRBJ1-5,-,TRBV28,15,-,CASSSGGVLWEPQHF,TGTGCCAGCAGTTCCGGGGGGGTCCTTTGGGAGCCCCAGCATTTT
TRBJ1-2,TRBD1,TRBV7-9,16,few,CASSPPTGAIYYGYTF,TGTGCCAGCAGCCCACCAACAGGGGCGATATACTATGGCTACACCTTC
TRBJ2-4,-,TRBV3-1,14,-,CASSQVWRAGFVRF,TGTGCCAGCAGCCAGGTCTGGCGGGCAGGTTTTGTGAGGTTC
TRBJ1-2,-,TRBV5-1,11,few,CASTHLEGYTF,TGCGCCAGCACCCACCTAGAAGGCTACACCTTC
TRBJ1-4,TRBD1,TRBV28,16,-,CASSTLGTVDNEKLFF,TGTGCCAGCAGTACCCTAGGGACAGTGGATAATGAAAAACTGTTTTTT
TRBJ2-7,-,TRBV5-1,12,few,CASRSPAGEQYF,TGCGCCAGCAGGTCACCCGCGGGGGAGCAGTACTTC
TRBJ1-3,TRBD1,TRBV10-3,16,few,CAIKPVSTGEGNTIYF,TGTGCCATCAAACCCGTGTCCACAGGGGAAGGAAACACCATATATTTT
TRBJ2-5,-,TRBV20-1,12,-,CSAQAWGETQYF,TGCAGTGCTCAAGCCTGGGGGGAGACCCAGTACTTC
TRBJ2-1,-,TRBV24-1,16,few,CATSASQGGRYNEQFF,TGTGCCACCAGTGCCAGTCAGGGGGGTCGTTACAATGAGCAGTTCTTC
TRBJ1-3,TRBD1,TRBV5-5,14,-,CASSIDRGSDTIYF,TGTGCCAGCAGCATCGACAGGGGCTCTGACACCATATATTTT
TRBJ2-1,-,TRBV7-9,16,few,CASSLQGFRPLNEQFF,TGTGCCAGCAGCTTACAGGGGTTTAGACCCCTCAATGAGCAGTTCTTC
TRBJ2-5,-,TRBV7-9,17,-,CASSLAQRDRKQETQYF,TGTGCCAGCAGCTTAGCCCAACGGGACCGAAAGCAGGAGACCCAGTACTTC
TRBJ2-3,TRBD2,TRBV12-3/TRBV12-4,17,few,CASRTRSGLAGEDTQYF,TGTGCCAGCAGGACCCGATCGGGACTAGCGGGCGAGGATACGCAGTATTTT
TRBJ2-7,TRBD1,TRBV5-1,14,-,CASSLLTGNSEQYF,TGCGCCAGCAGCCTGTTGACAGGGAATAGCGAGCAGTACTTC
TRBJ2-7,TRBD2,TRBV7-2,17,-,CASSLGAGSGNPYEQYF,TGTGCCAGCAGCTTGGGCGCCGGGAGCGGGAACCCCTACGAGCAGTACTTC